This is a list of T cell receptor beta chains from one sample in a study of identical twins. TCRdb analysed the 5' RACE reads with MiXCR anew, one entry per CDR3 protein. Of under 800,000 distinct CDR3 sequences in the sample, 21% were seen once. These data were also filed under a second study, of T cells expressing NK-cell markers.

The sequenced sample consisted of PBMCs. Receptor source: a woman aged 18 to 35 in good health. The CDR3 runs from the conserved cysteine through the conserved F or W. D genes are given only for firm matches. For some rows the clone size is stated as once, few or many, or as a class when expanded; others skip it.

J: TRBJ2-5
size: NA
V: TRBV20-1
D: NA
CDR3: CSVIIAETQETQYF
DNA: TGCAGTGTTATTATAGCGGAGACCCAAGAGACCCAGTACTTC

J: TRBJ1-6
size: NA
V: TRBV3-1
D: NA
CDR3: CASSQSGADSPLHF
DNA: TGTGCCAGCAGCCAATCAGGAGCAGATTCACCCCTCCACTTT

J: TRBJ2-5
size: few
V: TRBV20-1
D: TRBD2
CDR3: CSARAAGGTATQYF
DNA: TGCAGTGCTAGAGCAGCGGGGGGGACTGCGACCCAGTACTTC

J: TRBJ2-1
size: many
V: TRBV27
D: NA
CDR3: CASSLLGFRAGAPSYNEQFF
DNA: TGTGCCAGCAGTTTATTGGGTTTTCGTGCGGGGGCTCCCTCCTACAATGAGCAGTTCTTC

J: TRBJ2-7
size: NA
V: TRBV10-3
D: NA
CDR3: CAISRDSFIGQYF
DNA: TGTGCCATCAGTCGGGACTCCTTTATAGGGCAGTACTTC

J: TRBJ2-1
size: few
V: TRBV7-9
D: NA
CDR3: CASSSSGDEQFF
DNA: TGTGCCAGCAGCTCGTCAGGGGATGAGCAGTTCTTC

J: TRBJ2-5
size: few
V: TRBV18
D: NA
CDR3: CASSPPEQQETQYF
DNA: TGTGCCAGCTCACCACCGGAACAGCAAGAGACCCAGTACTTC

J: TRBJ2-2
size: NA
V: TRBV20-1
D: NA
CDR3: CSARARGMHTGELFF
DNA: TGCAGTGCTAGAGCACGCGGGATGCACACCGGGGAGCTGTTTTTT

J: TRBJ1-4
size: many
V: TRBV5-1
D: NA
CDR3: CASSLGLDSGEKLFF
DNA: TGCGCCAGCAGCTTGGGTCTGGATTCTGGCGAAAAACTGTTTTTT

J: TRBJ2-1
size: NA
V: TRBV4-1
D: TRBD2
CDR3: CASRIRLASNEQFF
DNA: TGCGCCAGCAGGATCCGACTAGCGAGTAATGAGCAGTTCTTC

J: TRBJ2-1
size: few
V: TRBV12-3/TRBV12-4
D: TRBD2
CDR3: CASSLVGGLADEQFF
DNA: TGTGCCAGCAGTTTAGTCGGAGGACTAGCCGATGAGCAGTTCTTC

J: TRBJ2-2
size: NA
V: TRBV14
D: NA
CDR3: CASSHGRGELFF
DNA: TGTGCCAGCAGCCACGGGCGCGGGGAGCTGTTTTTT

J: TRBJ2-7
size: NA
V: TRBV7-9
D: TRBD2
CDR3: CASSSGLANLYEQYF
DNA: TGTGCCAGCAGCTCGGGACTAGCGAATCTCTACGAGCAGTACTTC

J: TRBJ2-3
size: NA
V: TRBV29-1
D: TRBD1
CDR3: CSAQGATDTQYF
DNA: TGCAGCGCGCAGGGGGCAACAGATACGCAGTATTTT

J: TRBJ2-6
size: NA
V: TRBV20-1
D: NA
CDR3: CSARGYTPGANVLTF
DNA: TGCAGTGCTCGGGGTTACACCCCTGGGGCCAACGTCCTGACTTTC

J: TRBJ2-2
size: NA
V: TRBV5-8
D: TRBD2
CDR3: CAISQGLTDGVLFF
DNA: TGTGCCATCAGCCAGGGACTAACCGACGGGGTGCTGTTTTTT

J: TRBJ1-2
size: NA
V: TRBV20-1
D: TRBD1
CDR3: CSASADVEDRVRYGYTF
DNA: TGCAGTGCTAGTGCCGATGTCGAGGACAGGGTTCGATATGGCTACACCTTC

J: TRBJ1-2
size: few
V: TRBV6-1
D: NA
CDR3: CASSVPGYTF
DNA: TGTGCCAGCAGTGTCCCCGGCTACACCTTC

J: TRBJ1-5
size: few
V: TRBV3-1
D: NA
CDR3: CASSHTGRSAQPQHF
DNA: TGTGCCAGCAGCCATACAGGGAGAAGTGCTCAGCCCCAGCATTTT

J: TRBJ2-5
size: NA
V: TRBV6-5
D: NA
CDR3: CASSSPGAETQYF
DNA: TGTGCCAGCAGTTCCCCGGGAGCAGAGACCCAGTACTTC

J: TRBJ2-7
size: NA
V: TRBV11-2
D: TRBD1
CDR3: CASSLVQGQGTTYEQYF
DNA: TGTGCCAGCAGCTTAGTCCAGGGACAGGGGACCACCTACGAGCAGTACTTC

J: TRBJ2-5
size: NA
V: TRBV6-1
D: TRBD1
CDR3: CASSPGQGARETQYF
DNA: TGTGCCAGCAGCCCTGGACAGGGGGCGAGGGAGACCCAGTACTTC

J: TRBJ2-2
size: few
V: TRBV7-6
D: TRBD2
CDR3: CASTREGDLFTGELFF
DNA: TGTGCCAGCACCCGGGAGGGGGACCTCTTTACCGGGGAGCTGTTTTTT

J: TRBJ2-2
size: NA
V: TRBV11-1
D: TRBD1
CDR3: CASGRQGNTGELFF
DNA: TGTGCCAGCGGTCGACAGGGCAACACCGGGGAGCTGTTTTTT

J: TRBJ2-3
size: few
V: TRBV4-3
D: NA
CDR3: CASSRVLADTQYF
DNA: TGCGCCAGCAGCCGAGTTCTGGCAGATACGCAGTATTTT

J: TRBJ2-7
size: NA
V: TRBV20-1
D: NA
CDR3: CSIRRPSYEQYF
DNA: TGCAGTATCAGGCGGCCTTCCTACGAGCAGTACTTC

J: TRBJ1-6
size: few
V: TRBV10-3
D: NA
CDR3: CAISEVVGNNSPLHF
DNA: TGTGCCATCAGTGAGGTGGTCGGTAATAATTCACCCCTCCACTTT

J: TRBJ2-7
size: few
V: TRBV2
D: TRBD2
CDR3: CASSQDGGGLVLHEQYF
DNA: TGTGCCAGCAGTCAAGACGGGGGGGGGCTAGTCCTCCACGAGCAGTACTTC

J: TRBJ1-2
size: few
V: TRBV29-1
D: TRBD1
CDR3: CSVEVGDRAHYGYTF
DNA: TGCAGCGTTGAAGTCGGGGACAGAGCACACTATGGCTACACCTTC

J: TRBJ2-7
size: NA
V: TRBV5-1
D: TRBD2
CDR3: CASSGLAGDSYEQYF
DNA: TGCGCCAGCAGCGGCCTAGCGGGTGACTCCTACGAGCAGTACTTC

J: TRBJ2-5
size: NA
V: TRBV9
D: TRBD2
CDR3: CASSVDTGGPETQYF
DNA: TGTGCCAGCAGCGTAGATACGGGAGGGCCCGAGACCCAGTACTTC

J: TRBJ2-1
size: NA
V: TRBV7-3
D: TRBD2
CDR3: CASSTSGGALTEQFF
DNA: TGTGCCAGCAGCACGAGCGGGGGGGCCTTAACTGAGCAGTTCTTC

J: TRBJ2-1
size: few
V: TRBV19
D: TRBD2
CDR3: CASSMASGNEQFF
DNA: TGTGCCAGTAGTATGGCTAGCGGAAATGAGCAGTTCTTC

J: TRBJ2-5
size: few
V: TRBV20-1
D: TRBD1
CDR3: CSPGTDRHQETQYF
DNA: TGCAGTCCGGGGACAGACCGACACCAAGAGACCCAGTACTTC

J: TRBJ2-1
size: few
V: TRBV20-1
D: NA
CDR3: CSARDPSSSSYNEQFF
DNA: TGCAGTGCTAGAGATCCGAGCTCAAGCTCCTACAATGAGCAGTTCTTC

J: TRBJ2-3
size: few
V: TRBV27
D: TRBD2
CDR3: CASSLGERGVSYTQYF
DNA: TGTGCCAGCAGTTTAGGGGAGCGGGGGGTTTCTTATACGCAGTATTTT

J: TRBJ2-1
size: NA
V: TRBV5-1
D: NA
CDR3: CASSPGLQPHNEQFF
DNA: TGCGCCAGCAGCCCAGGACTACAGCCTCACAATGAGCAGTTCTTC

J: TRBJ2-3
size: few
V: TRBV5-1
D: NA
CDR3: CASSLDEARTDTQYF
DNA: TGCGCCAGCAGCTTGGATGAGGCTCGCACAGATACGCAGTATTTT

J: TRBJ1-3
size: few
V: TRBV9
D: TRBD1
CDR3: CASSVTTGGFGNTIYF
DNA: TGTGCCAGCAGCGTAACCACAGGGGGCTTTGGAAACACCATATATTTT

J: TRBJ2-3
size: NA
V: TRBV6-2/TRBV6-3
D: NA
CDR3: CASSYRDGSTDTQYF
DNA: TGTGCCAGCAGTTACCGGGACGGGAGCACAGATACGCAGTATTTT

J: TRBJ2-1
size: NA
V: TRBV6-2/TRBV6-3
D: NA
CDR3: CASSSGVRNNEQFF
DNA: TGTGCCAGCAGTTCAGGGGTAAGGAACAATGAGCAGTTCTTC

J: TRBJ2-7
size: NA
V: TRBV7-9
D: TRBD2
CDR3: CASSPSGTSGNSYEQYF
DNA: TGTGCCAGCAGCCCCTCCGGGACTAGCGGTAACTCCTACGAGCAGTACTTC

J: TRBJ2-7
size: NA
V: TRBV12-3/TRBV12-4
D: TRBD2
CDR3: CASRSSGGYYEQYF
DNA: TGTGCCAGCAGATCTAGCGGGGGATATTACGAGCAGTACTTC

J: TRBJ2-1
size: NA
V: TRBV29-1
D: NA
CDR3: CSVTPSEQFF
DNA: TGCAGCGTTACACCCAGTGAGCAGTTCTTC

J: TRBJ1-1
size: NA
V: TRBV29-1
D: NA
CDR3: CSVSRTGSTEAFF
DNA: TGCAGCGTTTCTCGTACAGGGAGCACTGAAGCTTTCTTT

J: TRBJ2-1
size: few
V: TRBV9
D: TRBD2
CDR3: CASSDGTSGGLYNEQFF
DNA: TGTGCCAGCAGCGATGGGACTAGCGGGGGACTCTACAATGAGCAGTTCTTC

J: TRBJ2-2
size: NA
V: TRBV9
D: NA
CDR3: CASSVVAAGELFF
DNA: TGTGCCAGCAGCGTAGTGGCGGCCGGGGAGCTGTTTTTT

J: TRBJ1-6
size: NA
V: TRBV5-5
D: NA
CDR3: CASSLWAGAPLHF
DNA: TGTGCCAGCAGCTTGTGGGCGGGAGCACCCCTCCACTTT

J: TRBJ2-7
size: few
V: TRBV20-1
D: NA
CDR3: CSARDLGDPTYEQYF
DNA: TGCAGTGCTAGAGATCTGGGGGACCCTACCTACGAGCAGTACTTC

J: TRBJ2-5
size: few
V: TRBV12-3/TRBV12-4
D: NA
CDR3: CASSFVGKETQYF
DNA: TGTGCCAGCAGTTTCGTTGGGAAAGAGACCCAGTACTTC

J: TRBJ1-6
size: few
V: TRBV20-1
D: TRBD1
CDR3: CSAPLGTAYSPLHF
DNA: TGCAGTGCTCCCCTCGGGACAGCATATTCACCCCTCCACTTT

J: TRBJ2-7
size: few
V: TRBV2
D: TRBD1
CDR3: CASRIGTDYEQYF
DNA: TGTGCCAGCAGGATAGGGACAGATTACGAGCAGTACTTC

J: TRBJ2-3
size: NA
V: TRBV11-3
D: NA
CDR3: CASSLGSPRADTQYF
DNA: TGTGCCAGCAGCTTAGGATCACCACGGGCAGATACGCAGTATTTT

J: TRBJ1-1
size: many
V: TRBV20-1
D: NA
CDR3: CSASLGGRVTEAFF
DNA: TGCAGTGCTTCCCTAGGGGGGCGGGTGACTGAAGCTTTCTTT

J: TRBJ2-5
size: few
V: TRBV7-9
D: NA
CDR3: CASSAGQRETQYF
DNA: TGTGCCAGCAGCGCCGGACAGAGAGAGACCCAGTACTTC

J: TRBJ2-2
size: few
V: TRBV5-1
D: TRBD1
CDR3: CASSLGQGRRTGELFF
DNA: TGCGCCAGCAGCCTAGGACAGGGGAGGAGGACCGGGGAGCTGTTTTTT

J: TRBJ2-2
size: NA
V: TRBV5-1
D: TRBD2
CDR3: CASSPGLAGTTNTGELFF
DNA: TGCGCCAGCAGCCCTGGGTTAGCGGGGACCACGAACACCGGGGAGCTGTTTTTT

J: TRBJ2-5
size: NA
V: TRBV20-1
D: NA
CDR3: CSARDLRRETQYF
DNA: TGCAGTGCTAGAGATCTTAGGAGGGAGACCCAGTACTTC